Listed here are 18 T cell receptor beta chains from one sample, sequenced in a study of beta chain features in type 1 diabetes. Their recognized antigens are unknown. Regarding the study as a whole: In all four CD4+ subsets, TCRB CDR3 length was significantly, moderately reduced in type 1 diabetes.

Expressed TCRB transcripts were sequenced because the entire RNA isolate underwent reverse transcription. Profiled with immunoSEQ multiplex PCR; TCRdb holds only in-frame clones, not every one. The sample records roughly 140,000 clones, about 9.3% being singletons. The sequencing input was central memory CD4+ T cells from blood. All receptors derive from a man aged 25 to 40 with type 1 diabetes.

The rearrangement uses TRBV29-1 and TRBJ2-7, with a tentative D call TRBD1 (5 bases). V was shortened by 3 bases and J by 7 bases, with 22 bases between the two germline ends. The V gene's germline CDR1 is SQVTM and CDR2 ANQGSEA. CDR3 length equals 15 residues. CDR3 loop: CSVEKYGAGLQEQYF. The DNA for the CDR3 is TGCAGCGTTGAGAAATATGGGGCAGGGCTGCAAGAGCAGTACTTC.

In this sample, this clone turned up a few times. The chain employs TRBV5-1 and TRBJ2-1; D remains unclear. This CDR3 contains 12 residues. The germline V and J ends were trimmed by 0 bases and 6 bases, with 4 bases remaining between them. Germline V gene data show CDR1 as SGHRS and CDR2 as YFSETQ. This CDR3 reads CASSLDSNEQFF. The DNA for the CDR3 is TGCGCCAGCAGCTTGGACAGCAATGAGCAGTTCTTC.

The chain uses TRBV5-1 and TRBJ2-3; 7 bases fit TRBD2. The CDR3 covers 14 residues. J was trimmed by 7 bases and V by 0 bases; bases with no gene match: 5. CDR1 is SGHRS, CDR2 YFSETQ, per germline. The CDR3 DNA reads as TGCGCCAGCAGCTTGGCTCTAGCGGAACATACGCAGTATTTT. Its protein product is CASSLALAEHTQYF.

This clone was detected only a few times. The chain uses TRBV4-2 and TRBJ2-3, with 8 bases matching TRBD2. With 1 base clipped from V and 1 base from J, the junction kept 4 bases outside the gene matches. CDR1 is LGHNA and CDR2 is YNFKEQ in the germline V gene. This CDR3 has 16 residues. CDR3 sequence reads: CASSQGSGRGTDTQYF. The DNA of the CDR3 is TGTGCCAGCAGCCAAGGGTCCGGGAGGGGCACAGATACGCAGTATTTT.

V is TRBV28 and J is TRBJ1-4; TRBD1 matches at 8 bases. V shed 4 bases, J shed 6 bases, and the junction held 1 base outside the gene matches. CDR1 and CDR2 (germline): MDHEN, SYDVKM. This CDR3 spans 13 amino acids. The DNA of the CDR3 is TGTGCCAGCAGTTCGGGACAGGATGAAAAACTGTTTTTT. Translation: CASSSGQDEKLFF.

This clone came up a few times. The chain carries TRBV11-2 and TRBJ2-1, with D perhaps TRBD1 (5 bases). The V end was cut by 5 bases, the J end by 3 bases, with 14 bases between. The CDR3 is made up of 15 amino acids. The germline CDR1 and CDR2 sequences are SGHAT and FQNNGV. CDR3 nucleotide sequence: TGTGCCAGCAGCCCCGCCGGACAAGACTACAATGAGCAGTTCTTC. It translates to CASSPAGQDYNEQFF.

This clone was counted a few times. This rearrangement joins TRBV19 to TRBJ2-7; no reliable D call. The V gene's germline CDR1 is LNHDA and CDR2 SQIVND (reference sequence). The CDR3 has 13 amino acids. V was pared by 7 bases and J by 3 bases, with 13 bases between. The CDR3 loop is CASMSPANYEQYF. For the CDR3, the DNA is TGTGCCAGTATGAGTCCAGCGAACTACGAGCAGTACTTC.

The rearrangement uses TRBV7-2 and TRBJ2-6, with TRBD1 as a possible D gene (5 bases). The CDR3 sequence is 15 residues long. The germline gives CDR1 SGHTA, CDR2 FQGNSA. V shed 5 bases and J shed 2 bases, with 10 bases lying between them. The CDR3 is CASSAQGAGANVLTF. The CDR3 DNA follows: TGTGCCAGCAGCGCCCAGGGCGCTGGGGCCAACGTCCTGACTTTC. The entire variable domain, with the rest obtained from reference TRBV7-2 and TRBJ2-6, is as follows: GAGVSQSPSNKVTEKGKDVELRCDPISGHTALYWYRQSLGQGLEFLIYFQGNSAPDKSGLPSDRFSAERTGGSVSTLTIQRTQQEDSAVYLCASSAQGAGANVLTFGAGSRLTVL.

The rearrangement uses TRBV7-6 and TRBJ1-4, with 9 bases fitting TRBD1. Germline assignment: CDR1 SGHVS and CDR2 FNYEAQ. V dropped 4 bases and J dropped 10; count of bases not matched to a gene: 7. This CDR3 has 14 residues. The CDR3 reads CASSSDRGTGKLFF. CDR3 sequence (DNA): TGTGCCAGCAGCTCGGACAGGGGTACTGGAAAACTGTTTTTT.

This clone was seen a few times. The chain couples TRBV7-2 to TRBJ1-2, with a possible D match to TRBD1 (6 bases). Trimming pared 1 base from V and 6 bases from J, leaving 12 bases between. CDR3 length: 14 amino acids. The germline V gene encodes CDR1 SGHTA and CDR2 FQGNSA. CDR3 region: CASSLGQGRNGYTF. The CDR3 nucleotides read TGTGCCAGCAGCTTAGGTCAGGGGCGGAATGGCTACACCTTC.

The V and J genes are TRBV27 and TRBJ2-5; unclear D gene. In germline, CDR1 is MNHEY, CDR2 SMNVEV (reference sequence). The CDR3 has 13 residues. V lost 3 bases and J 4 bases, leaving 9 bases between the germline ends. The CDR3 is CASSFRSRETQYF. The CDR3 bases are TGTGCCAGCAGTTTTAGGAGCCGAGAGACCCAGTACTTC.

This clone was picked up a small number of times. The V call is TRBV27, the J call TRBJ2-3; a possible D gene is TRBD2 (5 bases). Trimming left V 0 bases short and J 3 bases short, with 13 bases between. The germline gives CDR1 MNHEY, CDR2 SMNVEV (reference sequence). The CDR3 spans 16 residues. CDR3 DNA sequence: TGTGCCAGCAGTTTATCCCTTCCGGGATCTACAGATACGCAGTATTTT. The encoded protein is CASSLSLPGSTDTQYF.

DNA of the CDR3: TGTGCCAGCAGCTTGGGGACAGGGCGGGAGACCCAGTACTTC. Translating gives CASSLGTGRETQYF. This sequence joins TRBV11-2 and TRBJ2-5, with 9 bases identical to TRBD1. The CDR3 loop spans 14 amino acids. Losses at the gene ends were 3 bases for V and 5 bases for J; bases not matched to a gene: 4. Germline loops: CDR1 SGHAT, CDR2 FQNNGV.

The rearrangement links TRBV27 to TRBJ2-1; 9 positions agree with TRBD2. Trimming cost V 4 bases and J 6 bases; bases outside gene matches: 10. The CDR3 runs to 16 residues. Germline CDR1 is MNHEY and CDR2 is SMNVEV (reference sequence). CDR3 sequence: CASSSFSGRLGNEQFF. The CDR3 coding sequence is TGTGCCAGCAGTTCTTTTAGCGGGAGATTGGGCAATGAGCAGTTCTTC.

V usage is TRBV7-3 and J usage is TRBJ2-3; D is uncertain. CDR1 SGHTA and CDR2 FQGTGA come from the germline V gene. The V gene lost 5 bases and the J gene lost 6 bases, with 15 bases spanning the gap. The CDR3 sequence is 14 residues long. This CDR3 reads CASSLVSSEDTQYF. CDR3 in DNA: TGTGCCAGCAGCCTGGTTAGCTCGGAGGATACGCAGTATTTT.

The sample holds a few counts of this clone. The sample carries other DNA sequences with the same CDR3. CDR3 DNA sequence: TGTGCCAGCAGTTTAAGGGGAAACACTGAAGCTTTCTTT. It translates to CASSLRGNTEAFF. The V and J genes are TRBV27 and TRBJ1-1, with a weak D call TRBD1 (5 bases). Trimming left V 2 bases short and J 2 bases short, with 6 bases between. This CDR3 region has 13 residues. Germline V CDR1 and CDR2: MNHEY, SMNVEV (reference sequence).

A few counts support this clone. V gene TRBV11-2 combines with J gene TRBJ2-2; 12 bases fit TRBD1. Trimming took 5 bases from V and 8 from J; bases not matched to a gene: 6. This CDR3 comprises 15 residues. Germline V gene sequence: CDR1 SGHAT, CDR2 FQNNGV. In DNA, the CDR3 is TGTGCCAGCAGCCACCGGGACAGGGGGCTTGGGGAGCTGTTTTTT. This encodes CASSHRDRGLGELFF.

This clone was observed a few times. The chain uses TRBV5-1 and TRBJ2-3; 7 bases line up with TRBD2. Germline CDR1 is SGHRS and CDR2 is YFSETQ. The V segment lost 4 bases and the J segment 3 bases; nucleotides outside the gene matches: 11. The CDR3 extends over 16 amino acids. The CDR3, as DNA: TGCGCCAGCAGCGTCCTTAGCGGGTCGCGGACAGATACGCAGTATTTT. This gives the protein CASSVLSGSRTDTQYF.